A single count supports the clone carrying this TCR beta chain. The sample originates from a study of T cells in tuberculosis. The method was immunoSEQ multiplex PCR; TCRdb's version includes in-frame clones alone and lacks a portion of them. The table records about 43,000 clones, approximately 94% of them present only once. Germline V CDR1 and CDR2: KGHSH, LQKENI. CDR3 length: 14 residues. Trimming cost V 3 bases and J 10 bases; bases outside gene matches: 7. The sequenced material came from PBMCs. The TCR comes from a donor aged 5-35 years with latent tuberculosis or without tuberculosis infection. Some clones in this sample may be carry-over from other donors' samples. The rearrangement joins TRBV18 to TRBJ2-5, with 11 bases matching TRBD2. The CDR3 sequence: CASSPGLAVEDQYF. The CDR3 region has the DNA TGTGCCAGCTCACCGGGACTAGCGGTTGAAGACCAGTACTTC.